The entry below gives a single T cell receptor (beta chain) sequence along with its context. Primers included in the PCR were 60 Vbeta and 13 Jbeta primers. The assay was immunoSEQ multiplex PCR, and TCRdb's table has in-frame clones only and misses some. In total, the table holds about 100,000 clones. This specimen comes from a study of cytomegalovirus exposure and HLA in healthy donors. Germline assignment: CDR1 MDHEN and CDR2 SYDVKM. V lost 1 base to trimming and J lost 4 bases; unmatched junction nucleotides: 16. The CDR3 sequence is 18 residues long. This TCR came from a girl aged 10-17 years in good health and CMV-seropositive. Sequences were obtained from PBMCs. The chain recombines TRBV28 with TRBJ2-7; 7 bases align to TRBD1. CDR3 in amino acids: CASSLYRGWGTADYEQYF. Written as DNA, the CDR3 is TGTGCCAGCAGTTTATATAGGGGGTGGGGGACAGCCGATTACGAGCAGTACTTC. The full variable domain, completed using reference TRBV28 and TRBJ2-7, is DVKVTQSSRYLVKRTGEKVFLECVQDMDHENMFWYRQDPGLGLRLIYFSYDVKMKEKGDIPEGYSVSREKKERFSLILESASTNQTSMYLCASSLYRGWGTADYEQYFGPGTRLTVT.